This T cell receptor (beta chain) was sequenced for a study of cytomegalovirus exposure and HLA in healthy donors. The data were produced by immunoSEQ multiplex PCR, yet TCRdb's version contains in-frame clones alone and is incomplete. This table holds 80,000 to 100,000 clones, 70% to 90% found once. Trimming at V came to 7 bases and at J to 2 bases, leaving 3 bases not matched to a gene. CDR3 length: 14 residues. Germline loops: CDR1 MGHDK, CDR2 SYGVNS. The sequenced sample was PBMCs. This sequence joins TRBV25-1 and TRBJ1-1, with TRBD1 matching 11 bases. This receptor was identified in a woman in her 30s in good health and CMV-seronegative. The CDR3: CASTRTGGNTEAFF. For the CDR3, the DNA is TGTGCCAGCACGAGGACAGGGGGCAACACTGAAGCTTTCTTT.